The TCR beta chain described here comes from a study of blood T cells in healthy people across ages. The CDR3 length is 13 residues. The germline V gene encodes CDR1 ENHRY and CDR2 SYGVKD. This clonotype showed up just once. Germline and junction disagree at one end, which may indicate a read error. Next came a second PCR, run for roughly 6 to 11 cycles, which used a sample-barcoded 5' primer along with a J-beta primer mix. TCRdb re-called the 5' RACE reads through MiXCR, storing one row per CDR3 protein. The profile shows over 500,000 distinct CDR3 sequences, approximately 52% of them singletons. The sequenced material came from blood. This sequence was found in a woman aged 80 or over in good health. J is TRBJ1-2 and V is TRBV10-3; D gene ambiguous. This chain's CDR3 is CPIKEGMDYGYTF. As DNA, the CDR3 is TGTCCCATCAAGGAGGGCATGGACTATGGCTACACCTTC.